At least ten counts were recorded for the clone carrying this TCR beta chain. Its matching antigen is unknown. This entry is derived from a study of T cells in Graves' hyperthyroidism and ophthalmopathy. Study overall: Before any treatment, at initial diagnosis, peripheral blood was collected.

Study outcomes and limitations: Before onset, ophthalmopathy was predicted by the model a median roughly 6.4 months earlier. In the analysis, a 13 V-J model separated ophthalmopathy from stable hyperthyroidism.

The TCR beta CDR3 regions underwent amplification using RNA transcripts as the source. HTBI primers were employed in a first-round RT-PCR of the TCR CDR3. MiXCR, run by TCRdb on the multiplex PCR reads, gives a single entry per CDR3 protein. The sample holds roughly 710,000 distinct CDR3 sequences, 30% to 40% seen once. Sequencing used blood. The clonotype originates from a woman in her thirties or forties with Graves' hyperthyroidism.

CDR3 in amino acids: CASSIVGVTYGYTF. The CDR3 region has the DNA TGTGCCAGTAGTATAGTGGGAGTCACCTATGGCTACACCTTC. V is TRBV19 and J is TRBJ1-2; D not resolved. The V gene lost 1 base and the J gene lost 4 bases, with 10 bases spanning the gap. Germline V gene data show CDR1 as LNHDA and CDR2 as SQIVND (reference sequence). The CDR3 is 14 amino acids.